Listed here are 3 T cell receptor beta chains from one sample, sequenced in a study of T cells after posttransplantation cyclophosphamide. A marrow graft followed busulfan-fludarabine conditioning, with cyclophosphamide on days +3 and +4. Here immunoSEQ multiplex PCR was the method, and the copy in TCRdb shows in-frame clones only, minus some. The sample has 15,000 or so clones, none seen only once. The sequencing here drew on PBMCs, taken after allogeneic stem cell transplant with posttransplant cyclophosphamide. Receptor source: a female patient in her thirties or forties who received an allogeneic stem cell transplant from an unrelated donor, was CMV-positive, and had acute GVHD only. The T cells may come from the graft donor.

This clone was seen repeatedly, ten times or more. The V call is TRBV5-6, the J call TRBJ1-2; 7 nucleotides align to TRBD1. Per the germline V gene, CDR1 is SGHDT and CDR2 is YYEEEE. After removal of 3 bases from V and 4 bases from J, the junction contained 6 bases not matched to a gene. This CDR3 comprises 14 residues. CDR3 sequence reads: CASSYTGTVYGYTF. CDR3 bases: TGTGCCAGCAGCTATACCGGGACAGTCTATGGCTACACCTTC.

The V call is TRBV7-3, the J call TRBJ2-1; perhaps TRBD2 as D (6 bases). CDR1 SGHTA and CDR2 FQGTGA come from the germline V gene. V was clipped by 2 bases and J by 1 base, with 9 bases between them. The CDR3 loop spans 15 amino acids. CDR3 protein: CASSLYGGSYNEQFF. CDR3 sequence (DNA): TGTGCCAGCAGCTTATACGGGGGATCCTACAATGAGCAGTTCTTC. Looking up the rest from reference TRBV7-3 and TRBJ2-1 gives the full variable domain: GAGVSQTPSNKVTEKGKYVELRCDPISGHTALYWYRQSLGQGPEFLIYFQGTGAADDSGLPNDRFFAVRPEGSVSTLKIQRTERGDSAVYLCASSLYGGSYNEQFFGPGTRLTVL.

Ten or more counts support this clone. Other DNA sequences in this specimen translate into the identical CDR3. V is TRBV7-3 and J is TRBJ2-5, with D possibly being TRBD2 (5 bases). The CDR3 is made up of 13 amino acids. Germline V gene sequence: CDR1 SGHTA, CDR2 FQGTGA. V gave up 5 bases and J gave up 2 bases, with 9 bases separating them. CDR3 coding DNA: TGTGCCAGCAGCCGGGGAGATCAAGAGACCCAGTACTTC. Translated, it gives CASSRGDQETQYF. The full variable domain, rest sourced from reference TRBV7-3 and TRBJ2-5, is GAGVSQTPSNKVTEKGKYVELRCDPISGHTALYWYRQSLGQGPEFLIYFQGTGAADDSGLPNDRFFAVRPEGSVSTLKIQRTERGDSAVYLCASSRGDQETQYFGPGTRLLVL.